Listed below are T cell receptor beta chains from one sample, sequenced in a study of neurological immune-mediated disorders. Via MiXCR, TCRdb re-called the 5' RACE reads, giving one row per CDR3 protein. The table includes roughly 46,000 distinct CDR3 sequences, about 2% detected once. The specimen was PBMCs. The source is a woman aged 40 to 49 with multiple sclerosis. CDR3s include the opening cysteine and the closing phenylalanine or tryptophan. Fields, in order: V gene, J gene, clone size, D gene, CDR3 protein, CDR3 DNA. The D gene is left open where the match is weak. Some rows have no size entry. The others give once, few or many, or a class for an expanded clone.

>TRBV18|TRBJ1-5|-|TRBD1
CASSPPTGGQPQHF
TGTGCCAGCTCACCACCGACAGGGGGCCAGCCCCAGCATTTT
>TRBV6-1|TRBJ2-5|many|TRBD1
CASSDLIGTGHETQYF
TGTGCCAGCAGTGACCTAATAGGGACAGGCCACGAGACCCAGTACTTC
>TRBV20-1|TRBJ2-1|-|-
CSARDFSGTWFNEQFF
TGCAGTGCTAGAGATTTTTCCGGGACATGGTTCAATGAGCAGTTCTTC
>TRBV5-1|TRBJ1-5|many|-
CASSLGESNQPQHF
TGCGCCAGCAGCTTGGGCGAGAGCAATCAGCCCCAGCATTTT
>TRBV5-1|TRBJ2-3|many|-
CASSLWITDTQYF
TGCGCCAGCAGCTTGTGGATCACAGATACGCAGTATTTT
>TRBV6-1|TRBJ2-6|-|-
CAGKQGSNSGANVLTF
TGTGCCGGTAAACAAGGGTCGAACTCTGGGGCCAACGTCCTGACTTTC
>TRBV5-1|TRBJ1-1|many|TRBD1
CASSGGTENTEAFF
TGCGCCAGCAGCGGCGGGACAGAGAACACTGAAGCTTTCTTT
>TRBV15|TRBJ2-7|many|-
CATSSRGRASYEQYF
TGTGCCACCAGCTCCCGAGGCCGGGCCTCCTACGAGCAGTACTTC
>TRBV5-1|TRBJ2-3|many|TRBD2
CASSLLAGGPPHTQYF
TGCGCCAGCAGCTTGTTAGCGGGGGGGCCTCCCCATACGCAGTATTTT
>TRBV12-5|TRBJ1-5|many|-
CASGGPGEQPQHF
TGTGCTAGTGGCGGGCCGGGTGAGCAGCCCCAGCATTTT
>TRBV9|TRBJ2-7|many|TRBD1
CASSPSGQLGGEQYF
TGTGCCAGCAGCCCTTCGGGACAGTTAGGAGGCGAGCAGTACTTC
>TRBV5-1|TRBJ2-7|few|TRBD1
CASSPPGQGPYEQYF
TGCGCCAGCAGCCCCCCGGGACAGGGACCCTACGAGCAGTACTTC
>TRBV29-1|TRBJ1-2|many|-
CSVDVRNYGYTF
TGCAGCGTGGACGTACGTAACTATGGCTACACCTTC
>TRBV20-1|TRBJ2-1|many|-
CSAREGNRVSEQFF
TGCAGTGCTAGAGAGGGGAACAGGGTTTCTGAGCAGTTCTTC
>TRBV29-1|TRBJ1-2|many|-
CSAGGVAEGYTF
TGCAGCGCCGGGGGGGTGGCAGAAGGCTACACCTTC
>TRBV20-1|TRBJ1-6|many|-
CSARDSGDGSPLHF
TGCAGTGCTAGAGATTCGGGGGACGGTTCACCCCTCCACTTT
>TRBV4-1|TRBJ2-3|many|-
CASSPQGTSTDTQYF
TGCGCCAGCAGCCCACAGGGGACTAGCACAGATACGCAGTATTTT
>TRBV5-1|TRBJ2-2|many|-
CASSLKLVGTGELFF
TGCGCCAGCAGCTTGAAGCTCGTAGGGACCGGGGAGCTGTTTTTT
>TRBV6-5|TRBJ1-5|many|-
CASSYSRGDQPQHF
TGTGCCAGCAGTTACTCGAGAGGGGATCAGCCCCAGCATTTT
>TRBV20-1|TRBJ1-1|many|-
CSARDFSGQNTEAFF
TGCAGTGCTAGAGACTTCTCGGGACAGAACACTGAAGCTTTCTTT
>TRBV5-1|TRBJ2-3|many|-
CASSFLGRSSTDTQYF
TGCGCCAGCAGCTTCCTAGGACGGAGTAGCACAGATACGCAGTATTTT
>TRBV18|TRBJ1-2|many|-
CASSPEANYGYTF
TGTGCCAGCTCTCCAGAAGCTAACTATGGCTACACCTTC
>TRBV9|TRBJ1-2|many|-
CASSTSWGGYTF
TGTGCCAGCAGTACCTCTTGGGGAGGCTACACCTTC
>TRBV7-9|TRBJ2-3|many|-
CASSLGQTRFSTDTQYF
TGTGCCAGCAGCTTAGGTCAAACGCGGTTTAGCACAGATACGCAGTATTTT
>TRBV5-1|TRBJ1-2|many|-
CASSLKDYGYTF
TGCGCCAGCAGCCTCAAGGACTATGGCTACACCTTC
>TRBV20-1|TRBJ2-1|few|TRBD2
CSASGLAGGLSNEQFF
TGCAGTGCTAGTGGACTAGCGGGGGGCCTATCCAATGAGCAGTTCTTC
>TRBV20-1|TRBJ1-2|many|-
CSARWGLGYTF
TGCAGTGCTAGATGGGGATTGGGCTACACCTTC
>TRBV20-1|TRBJ2-4|many|-
CSAPGPGANIQYF
TGCAGTGCCCCCGGGCCAGGGGCGAACATTCAGTACTTC
>TRBV18|TRBJ1-2|many|-
CASSDTRYGYTF
TGTGCCAGCTCCGACACGAGGTATGGCTACACCTTC
>TRBV4-1|TRBJ1-2|many|TRBD1
CASSHLGQGEGYTF
TGCGCCAGCAGCCATCTTGGACAGGGGGAAGGCTACACCTTC
>TRBV5-1|TRBJ1-1|many|-
CASSLAGYTEAFF
TGCGCCAGCAGCTTGGCAGGTTACACTGAAGCTTTCTTT
>TRBV5-1|TRBJ1-1|many|TRBD1
CASSWTGENTEAFF
TGCGCCAGCAGCTGGACAGGGGAGAACACTGAAGCTTTCTTT
>TRBV7-6|TRBJ2-7|many|-
CASSLEQGTYEQYF
TGTGCCAGCAGCTTAGAACAGGGAACCTACGAGCAGTACTTC
>TRBV6-4|TRBJ1-2|-|-
CASSVYPKGSGGYTF
TGTGCCAGCAGTGTCTACCCGAAGGGATCGGGTGGCTACACCTTC
>TRBV10-3|TRBJ1-5|many|-
CAISAGYGQPQHF
TGTGCCATCAGTGCGGGTTACGGTCAGCCCCAGCATTTT